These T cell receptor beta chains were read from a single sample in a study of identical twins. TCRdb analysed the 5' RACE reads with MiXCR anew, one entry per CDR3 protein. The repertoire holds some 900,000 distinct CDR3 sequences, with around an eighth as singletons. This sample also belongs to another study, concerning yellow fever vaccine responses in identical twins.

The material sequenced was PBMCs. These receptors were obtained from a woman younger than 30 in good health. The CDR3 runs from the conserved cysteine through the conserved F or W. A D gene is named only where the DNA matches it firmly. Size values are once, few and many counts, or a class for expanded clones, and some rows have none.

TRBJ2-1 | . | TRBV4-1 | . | TGCGCCAGCAGCCAAGCTAGCCGCACTGGGTACAATGAGCAGTTCTTC | CASSQASRTGYNEQFF
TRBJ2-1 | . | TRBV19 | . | TGTGCCAGTAGTACCCTGGTCGGACAGATGTGGAATGAGCAGTTCTTC | CASSTLVGQMWNEQFF
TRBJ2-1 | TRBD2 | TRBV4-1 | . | TGCGCCAGCAGCCACCCAGCGGGGGGGCTGGGTGAGCAGTTCTTC | CASSHPAGGLGEQFF
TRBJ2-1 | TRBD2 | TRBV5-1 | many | TGCGCCAGCAGCACGAGAGGGCCGGGAGGGAATGAGCAGTTCTTC | CASSTRGPGGNEQFF
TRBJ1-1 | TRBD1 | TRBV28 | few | TGTGCCAGCAGTTTTGATATGAGGGGGCGGTACACTGAAGCTTTCTTT | CASSFDMRGRYTEAFF
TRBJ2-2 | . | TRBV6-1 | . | TGTGCCAGCAGCCTTACCGGGCCCACGGTGGCCGGGGAGCTGTTTTTT | CASSLTGPTVAGELFF
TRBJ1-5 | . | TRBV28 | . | TGTGCCAGCAGTCCCGGGAACAGGGTTGGGCAGCCCCAGCATTTT | CASSPGNRVGQPQHF
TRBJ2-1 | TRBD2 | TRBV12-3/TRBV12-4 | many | TGTGCCAGCAGTGCGGAGGGCGGGAGGGCCCTTGAGCAGTTCTTC | CASSAEGGRALEQFF
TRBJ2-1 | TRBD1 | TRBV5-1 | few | TGCGCCAGCAGCGCGGGACAGGGTTCCTCCTATGAGCAGTTCTTC | CASSAGQGSSYEQFF
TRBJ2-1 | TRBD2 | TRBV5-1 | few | TGCGCCAGCAGCGCCCGGGAGGCGCAATACAATGAGCAGTTCTTC | CASSAREAQYNEQFF
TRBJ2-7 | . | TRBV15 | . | TGTGCCACCAGCAGAGAGGTGGACTTCGAGATCGAGCAGTACTTC | CATSREVDFEIEQYF
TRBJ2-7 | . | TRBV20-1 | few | TGCAGTGCCAATGATGGCGGAAATTACGAGCAGTACTTC | CSANDGGNYEQYF
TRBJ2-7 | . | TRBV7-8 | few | TGTGCCAGCAGCATGGCGACACCCTACGAGCAGTACTTC | CASSMATPYEQYF
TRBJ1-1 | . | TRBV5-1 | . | TGCGCCAGCACCAGGGACTGGAACACTGAAGCTTTCTTT | CASTRDWNTEAFF
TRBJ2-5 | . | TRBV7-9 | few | TGTGCCAGCGGAACAGGGAAACAAGAGACCCAGTACTTC | CASGTGKQETQYF
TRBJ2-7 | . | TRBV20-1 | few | TGCAGTGCCCAAGTTAGCTCCTACGAGCAGTACTTC | CSAQVSSYEQYF
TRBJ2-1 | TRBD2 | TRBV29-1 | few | TGCAGCGCCATAGCGGGAGTATATAATGAGCAGTTCTTC | CSAIAGVYNEQFF
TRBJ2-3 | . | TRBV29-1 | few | TGCAGCGTATCCGCTCGGGACCGCCCCACAGATACGCAGTATTTT | CSVSARDRPTDTQYF
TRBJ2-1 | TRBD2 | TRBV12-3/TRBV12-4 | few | TGTGCCAGCAGCCCCAGCGGACTAGCGGTTTACAATGAGCAGTTCTTC | CASSPSGLAVYNEQFF
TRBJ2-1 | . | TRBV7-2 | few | TGTGCCAGCAGCTTCATTGGGTCGAATGAGCAGTTCTTC | CASSFIGSNEQFF
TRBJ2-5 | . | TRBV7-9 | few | TGTGCCAGCAGCTTGCGGCGACAGGAAGAGACCCAGTACTTC | CASSLRRQEETQYF
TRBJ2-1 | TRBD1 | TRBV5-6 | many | TGTGCCAGCAGCCGAAGGACAGGGGGGGGAAATGAGCAGTTCTTC | CASSRRTGGGNEQFF
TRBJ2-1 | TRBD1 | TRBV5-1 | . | TGCGCCAGCAGCCCGGAGGTGACAGGGAGCGAGTACAATGAGCAGTTCTTC | CASSPEVTGSEYNEQFF
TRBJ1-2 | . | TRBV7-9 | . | TGTGCCAGCAGCTTAGAGGGACACTATGGCTACACCTTC | CASSLEGHYGYTF